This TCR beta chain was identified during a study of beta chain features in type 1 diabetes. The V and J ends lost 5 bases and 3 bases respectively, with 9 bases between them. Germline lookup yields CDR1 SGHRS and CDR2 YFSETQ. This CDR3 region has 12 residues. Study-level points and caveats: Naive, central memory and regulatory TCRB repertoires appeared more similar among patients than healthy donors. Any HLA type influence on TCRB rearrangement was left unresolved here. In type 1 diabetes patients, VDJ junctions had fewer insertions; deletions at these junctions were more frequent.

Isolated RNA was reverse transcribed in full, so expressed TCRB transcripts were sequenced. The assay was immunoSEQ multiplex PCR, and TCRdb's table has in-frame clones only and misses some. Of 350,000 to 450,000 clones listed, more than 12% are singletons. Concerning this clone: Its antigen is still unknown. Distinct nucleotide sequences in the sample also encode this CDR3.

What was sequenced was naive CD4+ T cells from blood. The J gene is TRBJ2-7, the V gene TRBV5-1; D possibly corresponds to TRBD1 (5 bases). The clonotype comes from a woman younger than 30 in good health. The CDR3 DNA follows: TGCGCCAGCAGTTTCGACAGCTACGAGCAGTACTTC. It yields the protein CASSFDSYEQYF.